This passage covers 17 T cell receptor beta chains from one sample sequenced in a study of Graves' ophthalmopathy and Graves' hyperthyroidism. Amplified material comprised TCR beta CDR3 regions derived from RNA transcripts. The library came from an HTBI-primed first-round RT-PCR and a second-round multiplex PCR. TCRdb re-analysed the multiplex PCR reads in MiXCR, keeping a single row per CDR3 protein. The sample includes 1 million to 1.3 million distinct CDR3 sequences, around a third seen only once; the top ten take roughly 10%. Input material: peripheral blood or thyroid tissue (not recorded which). The receptors were sampled from an adult man with Graves' hyperthyroidism.

The chain recombines TRBV7-2 with TRBJ2-2; TRBD2 aligns across 9 bases. The CDR3 has 20 amino acids. The ends lost 2 bases at V and 1 base at J; junction bases unmatched: 14. Germline V gives CDR1 SGHTA, CDR2 FQGNSA. The CDR3 DNA reads as TGTGCCAGCAGCTTACCCACGGGCGGCGGGGGGGAGAAGAACACCGGGGAGCTGTTTTTT. This translates into CASSLPTGGGGEKNTGELFF. The variable domain in full, completed from reference TRBV7-2 and TRBJ2-2, reads GAGVSQSPSNKVTEKGKDVELRCDPISGHTALYWYRQSLGQGLEFLIYFQGNSAPDKSGLPSDRFSAERTGGSVSTLTIQRTQQEDSAVYLCASSLPTGGGGEKNTGELFFGEGSRLTVL.

This clonotype was seen repeatedly, ten times or more. The gene calls are TRBV13 and TRBJ2-7, with 11 positions matching TRBD1. The V gene's germline CDR1 is PRHDT and CDR2 FYEKMQ (reference sequence). There are 14 residues in the CDR3. The J segment lost 6 bases and the V segment lost 5 bases, leaving 6 bases of the junction unmatched. The CDR3 sequence is CASSTGTGGGEQYF. CDR3 sequence (DNA): TGTGCCAGCAGCACCGGGACAGGGGGGGGCGAGCAGTACTTC.

The chain recombines TRBV7-3 with TRBJ2-5; weak D call: TRBD2 (6 bases). This CDR3 has 16 amino acids. Trimming cost V 3 bases and J 6 bases, with 20 bases left between them. Germline V gives CDR1 SGHTA, CDR2 FQGTGA. CDR3 coding DNA: TGTGCCAGCAGCTTGGAATCGCGGGACCTCCGGAAGACCCAGTACTTC. Amino acid sequence: CASSLESRDLRKTQYF.

The rearrangement links TRBV4-3 to TRBJ2-7; TRBD1 might be the D (6 bases). The CDR3 loop spans 16 amino acids. Germline CDR1 and CDR2: LGHNA and YSLEER. With 0 bases removed from V and 4 bases from J, the gap between germline ends came to 16 bases. CDR3 sequence reads: CASSQDFEDRGYEQYF. For the CDR3, the DNA is TGCGCCAGCAGCCAAGATTTCGAGGACAGAGGATACGAGCAGTACTTC.

This clonotype came up many times. The V gene is TRBV6-2 or TRBV6-3, the J gene TRBJ1-6, with D uncertain. Trimming removed 5 bases from V and 9 bases from J, with 11 bases in between. The CDR3 has 13 residues. Germline lookup yields CDR1 MNHEY and CDR2 SVGEGT. Here the CDR3 reads CASSELWSSPLHF. The CDR3 coding sequence is TGTGCCAGCAGTGAACTCTGGAGTTCACCCCTCCACTTT.

The chain employs TRBV7-2 and TRBJ1-5, with D possibly matching TRBD1 (6 bases). V was shortened by 2 bases and J by 7 bases, with 18 bases between the two germline ends. This CDR3 comprises 16 residues. Germline-derived CDR1 and CDR2 are SGHTA and FQGNSA. The DNA for the CDR3 is TGTGCCAGCAGCTTAAAAGGGGGGGGCTTGGAACAGCCCCAGCATTTT. Protein product: CASSLKGGGLEQPQHF.

Note on this clonotype: This may be a read error, as it is one base from a much larger clone. The chain uses TRBV7-2 and TRBJ1-4; TRBD1 agrees at 10 bases. J was trimmed by 7 bases and V by 5 bases; bases with no gene match: 7. The CDR3 has 15 amino acids. CDR1 is SGHTA and CDR2 is FQGNSA in the germline V gene. CDR3 residues: CASSGTGESREKLFF. The CDR3 nucleotides read TGTGCCAGCAGCGGGACAGGGGAGAGTCGTGAAAAACTGTTTTTT.

The count of this clonotype is one. The V call is TRBV20-1, the J call TRBJ2-7; TRBD2 aligns across 10 bases. With 2 bases clipped from V and 7 bases from J, the junction kept 5 bases outside the gene matches. Germline loops: CDR1 DFQATT, CDR2 SNEGSKA (reference sequence). This CDR3 contains 13 residues. This CDR3 is CSARLAGVGEQYF. DNA for the CDR3: TGCAGTGCTAGACTAGCGGGAGTGGGGGAGCAGTACTTC.

Many counts were recorded for this clonotype. The chain uses TRBV11-2 and TRBJ2-2; D might be TRBD2 (5 bases). The germline V gene encodes CDR1 SGHAT and CDR2 FQNNGV. This CDR3 has 12 residues. Trimming took 6 bases from V and 5 from J, leaving 7 bases between them. CDR3 coding DNA: TGTGCCAGCAGGAGGGCGACCGGGGAGCTGTTTTTT. It codes for CASRRATGELFF.

This clonotype came up many times. V is TRBV29-1 and J is TRBJ1-3; possibly TRBD1 for D (5 bases). V lost 4 bases and J lost 4, with 11 bases in between. This CDR3 has 13 amino acids. CDR1 is SQVTM and CDR2 is ANQGSEA in the germline V gene. The DNA for the CDR3 is TGCAGCGTTGGAGGGACCCGGGGAAACACCATATATTTT. This sequence encodes CSVGGTRGNTIYF.

This clonotype was seen only once. This rearrangement joins TRBV19 to TRBJ2-1; TRBD1 aligns across 10 bases. From germline, CDR1 is LNHDA and CDR2 SQIVND (reference sequence). V shed 5 bases, J shed 8 bases, and the junction held 6 bases outside the gene matches. The CDR3 runs 14 residues. This chain's CDR3 is CASSPGGTGDEQFF. DNA of the CDR3: TGTGCCAGTAGTCCGGGCGGGACAGGGGATGAGCAGTTCTTC.

This clonotype was counted a few times. The chain employs TRBV29-1 and TRBJ1-5, with TRBD1 matching 7 bases. Trimming cost V 7 bases and J 6 bases; bases outside gene matches: 15. Germline V lookup: CDR1 SQVTM, CDR2 ANQGSEA. CDR3 length equals 15 residues. Written as DNA, the CDR3 is TGCAGCGGAGGCGGGGGCGAGGCAGGGGGTCAGCCCCAGCATTTT. It yields the protein CSGGGGEAGGQPQHF.

This clonotype has ten or more counts. The V and J genes are TRBV10-3 and TRBJ1-5; 10 nucleotides agree with TRBD1. Germline CDR1 and CDR2: ENHRY and SYGVKD. J lost 5 bases, V lost 6 bases, and 4 bases had no gene match. The CDR3 extends over 14 amino acids. CDR3 in DNA: TGTGCCATCAGAGGGACAGGGGCCCATCAGCCCCAGCATTTT. This translates into CAIRGTGAHQPQHF.

The table lists this clonotype with a few counts. This rearrangement joins TRBV28 to TRBJ2-7; D is unclear. This CDR3 region has 11 residues. Germline CDR1 and CDR2: MDHEN and SYDVKM. Trimming left V 7 bases short and J 4 bases short, with 8 bases between. The CDR3 bases are TGTGCCAGCACGTTCCAATACGAGCAGTACTTC. Encoded protein: CASTFQYEQYF.

The chain recombines TRBV12-3 or TRBV12-4 with TRBJ1-5; 9 bases line up with TRBD1. V trimming: 1 base; J trimming: 4 bases; junction bases outside the gene matches: 8. The CDR3 runs 17 residues. The CDR3 region has the DNA TGTGCCAGCAGTTTAGAAATTGGGACAGGGCTAAATCAGCCCCAGCATTTT. Its translation is CASSLEIGTGLNQPQHF.

V gene TRBV12-3 or TRBV12-4 combines with J gene TRBJ1-4; D gene uncertain. Trimming left V 4 bases short and J 3 bases short, with 18 bases between. The CDR3 loop spans 17 amino acids. CDR3 DNA: TGTGCCAGCAGTTACCATTCTCTGCGCGGGGCTAATGAAAAACTGTTTTTT. As protein: CASSYHSLRGANEKLFF.

This clonotype was found many times. The gene calls are TRBV5-1 and TRBJ1-2; D uncertain. CDR1 and CDR2 (germline): SGHRS, YFSETQ. V gave up 4 bases and J gave up 3 bases, with 7 bases separating them. The CDR3 is made up of 12 amino acids. CDR3 residues: CASSGRDYGYTF. CDR3 bases: TGCGCCAGCAGCGGAAGGGACTATGGCTACACCTTC.